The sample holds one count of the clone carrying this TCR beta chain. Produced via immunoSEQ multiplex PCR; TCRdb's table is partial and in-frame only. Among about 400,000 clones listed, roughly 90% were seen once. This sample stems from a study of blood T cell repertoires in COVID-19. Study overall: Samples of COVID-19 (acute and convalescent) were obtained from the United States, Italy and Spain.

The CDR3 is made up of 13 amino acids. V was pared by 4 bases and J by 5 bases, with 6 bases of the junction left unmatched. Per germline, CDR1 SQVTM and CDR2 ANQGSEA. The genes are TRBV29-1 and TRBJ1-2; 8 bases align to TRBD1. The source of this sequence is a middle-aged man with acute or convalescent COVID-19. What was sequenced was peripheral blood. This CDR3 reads CSVGQGKGYGYTF. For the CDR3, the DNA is TGCAGCGTTGGACAGGGGAAAGGATATGGCTACACCTTC.